The next 23 T cell receptor beta chains were all read from a single sample in a study of Ad26.COV2.S vaccination and SARS-CoV-2 variants. The protocol was immunoSEQ multiplex PCR, while the TCRdb copy is restricted to in-frame clones and leaves out a portion. The table shows about 400,000 clones, with about four fifths occurring only once. Specified treatment: some 20 received Ad26.COV2.S at low or high dose, single or two shots; about 5 received placebo; per-sample allocation not given. The study sampled participants on day 63 after the first vaccine or placebo injection. The sample was peripheral blood, taken in a trial of Ad26.COV2.S vaccine versus placebo. These receptors were collected from a person aged 18 to 59 who received the Ad26.COV2.S COVID-19 vaccine or a placebo.

J is TRBJ1-5 and V is TRBV7-5. TRBV7-5 is a documented pseudogene. CDR3 size: 17 residues. CDR3 amino acids: CARSLEPAPQYFQPQHF. CDR3 bases: TGTGCCAGAAGCTTAGAACCGGCGCCACAATACTTTCAGCCCCAGCATTTT.

The V call is TRBV19, the J call TRBJ1-4; D call uncertain. The CDR3 runs 15 residues. V gave up 1 base and J gave up 0 bases, with 6 bases separating them. Germline V CDR1 and CDR2: LNHDA, SQIVND (reference sequence). In DNA form, the CDR3 reads TGTGCCAGTAGTATAGTCAGAGCAACTAATGAAAAACTGTTTTTT. It codes for CASSIVRATNEKLFF. Full variable domain (rest looked up from reference TRBV19 and TRBJ1-4): DGGITQSPKYLFRKEGQNVTLSCEQNLNHDAMYWYRQDPGQGLRLIYYSQIVNDFQKGDIAEGYSVSREKKESFPLTVTSAQKNPTAFYLCASSIVRATNEKLFFGSGTQLSVL.

V is TRBV28 and J is TRBJ2-5; no firm D call. V was cut by 3 bases and J by 4 bases, with 9 bases left in between. The germline gives CDR1 MDHEN, CDR2 SYDVKM. The CDR3 extends over 13 amino acids. As DNA, the CDR3 is TGTGCCAGCAGTTTTGGCCCTTCAGAGACCCAGTACTTC. Translation: CASSFGPSETQYF.

J is TRBJ1-2 and V is TRBV7-9, with D possibly being TRBD1 (5 bases). Germline V gene sequence: CDR1 SEHNR, CDR2 FQNEAQ (reference sequence). Trimming removed 6 bases at V and 6 bases at J, with 14 bases between. The length of the CDR3 is 13 residues. CDR3 residues: CASSRRESDGYTF. CDR3 in DNA: TGTGCCAGCAGTCGCAGGGAGAGCGATGGCTACACCTTC.

Here the CDR3 reads CASSRGLHTEAFF. The CDR3 bases are TGTGCCAGCAGTCGGGGGTTACACACTGAAGCTTTCTTT. The genes are TRBV6-5 and TRBJ1-1, with D possibly matching TRBD1 (5 bases). CDR3 size: 13 residues. V was pared by 5 bases and J by 3 bases, with 10 bases between. Per the germline V gene, CDR1 is MNHEY and CDR2 is SVGAGI.

The chain is built from TRBV15 and TRBJ1-2; D gene ambiguous. V lost 0 bases, J lost 4 bases, and 12 bases lay in between. The V gene's germline CDR1 is LNHNV and CDR2 YYDKDF (reference sequence). The CDR3 extends over 15 amino acids. The CDR3 here is CATSREPSGVYGYTF. The CDR3 DNA follows: TGTGCCACCAGCAGAGAACCGTCTGGGGTCTATGGCTACACCTTC.

The chain combines TRBV7-9 with TRBJ2-2, with no clear D. CDR1 is SEHNR, CDR2 FQNEAQ, per germline (reference sequence). CDR3 length equals 14 residues. Trimming removed 2 bases at V and 2 bases at J, with 6 bases between. The CDR3 DNA reads as TGTGCCAGCAGCTTAAAGGCAAACACCGGGGAGCTGTTTTTT. It is translated as CASSLKANTGELFF.

This rearrangement joins TRBV11-3 to TRBJ2-7; tentatively, D is TRBD2 (6 bases). Trimming pared 1 base from V and 1 base from J, leaving 14 bases between. This CDR3 comprises 16 residues. Germline V gene data show CDR1 as SGHNT and CDR2 as YENEEA. The CDR3 here is CASSLGREYLSYEQYF. The CDR3 DNA sequence: TGTGCCAGCAGCTTAGGTCGGGAGTATTTGTCCTACGAGCAGTACTTC.

This clone was counted a few times. The chain joins TRBV19 to TRBJ1-3; possible D gene TRBD1, 6 bases. The ends were cut back, 5 bases at V and 4 bases at J, with 12 bases in the middle. Germline V gene lookup returns CDR1 LNHDA and CDR2 SQIVND (reference sequence). This CDR3 comprises 14 residues. The CDR3 DNA reads as TGTGCCAGTAGTCTGCAGGGGCAGGGAAACACCATATATTTT. Encoded protein: CASSLQGQGNTIYF. The whole variable domain, remainder taken from reference TRBV19 and TRBJ1-3, is DGGITQSPKYLFRKEGQNVTLSCEQNLNHDAMYWYRQDPGQGLRLIYYSQIVNDFQKGDIAEGYSVSREKKESFPLTVTSAQKNPTAFYLCASSLQGQGNTIYFGEGSWLTVV.

The DNA for the CDR3 is TGTGCCAGCAGTCGGGACAGGGGTTCGAGCGGTCAGCCCCAGCATTTT. This translates into CASSRDRGSSGQPQHF. The rearrangement links TRBV6-6 to TRBJ1-5; 10 nucleotides line up with TRBD1. Germline assignment: CDR1 MNHNY and CDR2 SVGAGI (reference sequence). This CDR3 is 16 amino acids long. V gave up 5 bases and J gave up 6 bases; unmatched junction bases: 10.

The V call is TRBV4-3, the J call TRBJ1-1; D call uncertain. V was clipped by 0 bases and J by 3 bases, with 14 bases between them. Germline values: CDR1 LGHNA, CDR2 YSLEER. CDR3 size: 16 residues. The CDR3 coding sequence is TGCGCCAGCAGCCAAGATGGGGTAGGGTGGGACACTGAAGCTTTCTTT. Encoded protein: CASSQDGVGWDTEAFF.

V gene TRBV2 combines with J gene TRBJ1-2; D unresolved. CDR1 is SNHLY, CDR2 FYNNEI, per germline. The CDR3 length is 13 residues. V lost 6 bases, J lost 0 bases, and 8 bases lay in between. The DNA of the CDR3 is TGTGCCAGCAGCTTAAATACTAACTATGGCTACACCTTC. Protein sequence: CASSLNTNYGYTF. Based on the CDR3 plus reference TRBV2 and TRBJ1-2, the full variable domain is EPEVTQTPSHQVTQMGQEVILRCVPISNHLYFYWYRQILGQKVEFLVSFYNNEISEKSEIFDDQFSVERPDGSNFTLKIRSTKLEDSAMYFCASSLNTNYGYTFGSGTRLTVV.

This chain uses TRBV5-1 with TRBJ2-3; D might be TRBD1 (6 bases). Germline CDR1 SGHRS, CDR2 YFSETQ. This CDR3 contains 15 residues. Trimming pared 2 bases from V and 4 bases from J, leaving 14 bases between. In nucleotides, the CDR3 is TGCGCCAGCAGCTTCCAGGGGCTGGACGCAGATACGCAGTATTTT. Amino acid sequence: CASSFQGLDADTQYF. The full variable domain, in which reference TRBV5-1 and TRBJ2-3 provide the parts outside the CDR3, is KAGVTQTPRYLIKTRGQQVTLSCSPISGHRSVSWYQQTPGQGLQFLFEYFSETQRNKGNFPGRFSGRQFSNSRSEMNVSTLELGDSALYLCASSFQGLDADTQYFGPGTRLTVL.

The chain employs TRBV27 and TRBJ2-2, with 7 bases fitting TRBD1. CDR1 is MNHEY and CDR2 is SMNVEV in the germline V gene (reference sequence). Unmatched junction bases numbered 9, after V lost 4 bases and J lost 4 bases. The CDR3 has 16 amino acids. CDR3 sequence: CASSSLTGSGTGELFF. CDR3 in DNA: TGTGCCAGCAGTTCCCTGACAGGGTCGGGCACCGGGGAGCTGTTTTTT.

This chain joins TRBV5-1 and TRBJ2-2; D unresolved. CDR1 is SGHRS and CDR2 is YFSETQ in the germline V gene. The CDR3 contains 14 residues. Between the trimmed V and J ends, which lost 0 bases and 1 base, there was a span of 4 bases. CDR3 nucleotide sequence: TGCGCCAGCAGCTTGGCGGTGAACACCGGGGAGCTGTTTTTT. As protein: CASSLAVNTGELFF.

The V gene is TRBV19, the J gene TRBJ1-4; TRBD1 agrees at 10 bases. Germline lookup yields CDR1 LNHDA and CDR2 SQIVND (reference sequence). The J segment lost 7 bases and the V segment lost 5 bases, leaving 7 bases of the junction unmatched. CDR3 length equals 15 residues. CDR3: CASSLRTGGIEKLFF. The CDR3 coding sequence is TGTGCCAGTAGTCTTAGGACAGGGGGGATTGAAAAACTGTTTTTT.

The chain uses TRBV11-3 and TRBJ1-2, with unresolved D. The CDR3 has 12 residues. Germline V gene sequence: CDR1 SGHNT, CDR2 YENEEA. Trimming pared 2 bases from V and 7 bases from J, leaving 8 bases between. The CDR3 coding sequence is TGTGCCAGCAGCTTATTAGGGTCTGGCTACACCTTC. It is translated as CASSLLGSGYTF. The entire variable domain, with the rest obtained from reference TRBV11-3 and TRBJ1-2, is as follows: EAGVVQSPRYKIIEKKQPVAFWCNPISGHNTLYWYLQNLGQGPELLIRYENEEAVDDSQLPKDRFSAERLKGVDSTLKIQPAELGDSAVYLCASSLLGSGYTFGSGTRLTVV.

The chain is built from TRBV6-5 and TRBJ2-1; 11 bases line up with TRBD2. CDR3 length: 15 residues. Trimming removed 5 bases from V and 5 bases from J; junction bases left unmatched: 5. In germline, CDR1 is MNHEY, CDR2 SVGAGI. This CDR3 reads CASSRLAGLNNEQFF. CDR3 DNA: TGTGCCAGCAGTCGACTAGCGGGACTAAACAATGAGCAGTTCTTC.

The chain employs TRBV5-1 and TRBJ1-3, with D unclear. The germline CDR1 and CDR2 sequences are SGHRS and YFSETQ. Trimming left V 4 bases short and J 2 bases short, with 7 bases between. The CDR3 consists of 13 residues. The CDR3 coding sequence is TGCGCCAGCAGCGAAGTTCCTGGAAACACCATATATTTT. Protein product: CASSEVPGNTIYF.

This rearrangement joins TRBV28 to TRBJ2-7; a weak D match, TRBD1 (6 bases). V was pared by 2 bases and J by 3 bases, with 8 bases between. Per germline, CDR1 MDHEN and CDR2 SYDVKM. This CDR3 has 13 amino acids. This chain's CDR3 is CASSLTRGYEQYF. The CDR3 DNA is TGTGCCAGCAGTTTAACCAGGGGCTACGAGCAGTACTTC. The full variable domain, in which reference TRBV28 and TRBJ2-7 provide the parts outside the CDR3, is DVKVTQSSRYLVKRTGEKVFLECVQDMDHENMFWYRQDPGLGLRLIYFSYDVKMKEKGDIPEGYSVSREKKERFSLILESASTNQTSMYLCASSLTRGYEQYFGPGTRLTVT.

J is TRBJ2-5 and V is TRBV25-1, with D unclear. The CDR3 contains 14 residues. Germline CDR1 reads MGHDK; CDR2 reads SYGVNS. The germline V and J ends were trimmed by 1 base and 4 bases, with 10 bases remaining between them. The CDR3 here is CASSEWEGRETQYF. CDR3 DNA sequence: TGTGCCAGCAGTGAATGGGAAGGAAGAGAGACCCAGTACTTC.

The rearrangement links TRBV6-5 to TRBJ1-2, with a tentative D call TRBD1 (5 bases). CDR3 length: 14 amino acids. Trimming took 6 bases from V and 3 from J, leaving 14 bases between them. Germline assignment: CDR1 MNHEY and CDR2 SVGAGI. The CDR3, as DNA: TGTGCCAGCAGCCCCCGGGGGTCCCACTATGGCTACACCTTC. The encoded protein is CASSPRGSHYGYTF.

The V gene is TRBV2, the J gene TRBJ1-1; D unresolved. The CDR3 is 10 amino acids. In germline, CDR1 is SNHLY, CDR2 FYNNEI. V was trimmed by 5 bases and J by 10 bases, leaving 8 bases between them. The CDR3 bases are TGTGCCAGCAGTCGGGCGTCAGCTTTCTTT. Translated, it gives CASSRASAFF.